This paragraph reports one T cell receptor (beta chain). Its specificity is unknown. This entry comes from a study of identical twins. Study findings and constraints: Less excess twin sharing appeared in beta out-of-frame sequences.

MiXCR, applied by TCRdb to the 5' RACE reads, yields one record per CDR3 protein. The table has about 690,000 distinct CDR3 sequences, around 21% seen once. The CDR3 is made up of 17 amino acids. The ends lost 3 bases at V and 4 bases at J; junction bases unmatched: 14. These data are also associated with another study on T cells expressing NK-cell markers. From that second work: Sorted T-cell subsets CD3+CD56+NKG2C+, CD3+CD56+NKG2C- and CD3+CD56-NKG2C+ were TCR beta-sequenced.

The chain employs TRBV12-3 or TRBV12-4 and TRBJ2-7; TRBD1 matches 8 bases. Sequencing used PBMCs. This clonotype originated in a woman between 18 and 30 years old in good health. CDR3 in DNA: TGTGCCAGCAGTTTTCCCTCGGCCGGGACAGGTAATTACGAGCAGTACTTC. Encoded protein: CASSFPSAGTGNYEQYF.